The present T cell receptor beta chain was sequenced within a study of T-cell reconstitution after alpha-beta-depleted transplantation in children. Study-level findings and limits: Some patients' high day-60 TCRbeta diversity was attributed to recipient cells surviving conditioning. As was reported, about two months after transplant, alpha-beta T cells came from several hundred expanded graft clones. The main origin of T-cell counts and diversity one year after transplant was newly produced T cells.

A TCRbeta library incorporating unique molecular identifiers was prepared. Using its own MiXCR run on the PCR reads, TCRdb lists one record per CDR3 protein. The table shows 210,000 or so distinct CDR3 sequences, with around 9.9% occurring only once. This clonotype was seen many times. What it binds is unknown. The CDR3 loop spans 13 amino acids. The V and J ends lost 4 bases and 5 bases respectively, with 10 bases between them. Per germline, CDR1 KGHDR and CDR2 SFDVKD. V gene TRBV24-1 combines with J gene TRBJ1-2; D unclear. The source was PBMCs, collected before TCRalphabeta/CD19-depleted stem cell transplant. This sequence was found in a child under two years old with acute myeloid leukemia, due to receive a stem cell transplant. CDR3 nucleotides: TGTGCCACCAGTGACAGATATTTTTATGGCTACACCTTC. It yields the protein CATSDRYFYGYTF.